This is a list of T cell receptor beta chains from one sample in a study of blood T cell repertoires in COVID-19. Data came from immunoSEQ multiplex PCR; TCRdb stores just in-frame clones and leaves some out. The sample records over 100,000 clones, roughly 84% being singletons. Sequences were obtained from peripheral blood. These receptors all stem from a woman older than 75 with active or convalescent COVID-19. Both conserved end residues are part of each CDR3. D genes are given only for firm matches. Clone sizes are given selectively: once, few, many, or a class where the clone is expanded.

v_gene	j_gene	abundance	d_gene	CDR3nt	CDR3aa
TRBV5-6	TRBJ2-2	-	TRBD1	TGTGCCAGCAGCAACCGGGACAGGAACACCGGGGAGCTGTTTTTT	CASSNRDRNTGELFF
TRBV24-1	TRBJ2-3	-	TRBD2	TGTGCCACCAGTGATTTGTCGCTGGGCGGGGGGGAAACGCAGTATTTT	CATSDLSLGGGETQYF
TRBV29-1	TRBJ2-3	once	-	TGCAGCTCCCGGGGGGCCACAGATACGCAGTATTTT	CSSRGATDTQYF
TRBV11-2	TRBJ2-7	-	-	TGTGCCAGCAGCCTCCCTAGCAGACTATACGAGCAGTACTTC	CASSLPSRLYEQYF
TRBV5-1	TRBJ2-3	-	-	TGCGCCTCACGGGTATCTGGCACAGATACGCAGTATTTT	CASRVSGTDTQYF
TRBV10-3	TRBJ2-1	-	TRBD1	TGTGCCATCAGTGGACGGACAGGGGGTGTCGATGAGCAGTTCTTC	CAISGRTGGVDEQFF
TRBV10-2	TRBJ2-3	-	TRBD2	TGCGCCAGCAGTCCTGGGGGACTAGCGGATTTCACAGATACGCAGTATTTT	CASSPGGLADFTDTQYF
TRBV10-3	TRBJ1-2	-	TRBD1	TGTGCCATCAGTGACCACGACAGGGGGGCTAACTATGGCTACACCTTC	CAISDHDRGANYGYTF
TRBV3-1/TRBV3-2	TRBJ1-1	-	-	TGTGCCAGCAGCCAAACCCTAAGCGGCGAAGAAGCTTTCTTT	CASSQTLSGEEAFF
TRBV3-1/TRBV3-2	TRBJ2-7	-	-	TGTGCCAGCAGCCTCGACGGGGGAGCCTACGAGCAGTACTTC	CASSLDGGAYEQYF
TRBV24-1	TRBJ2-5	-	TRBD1	TGTGCCACCAGTGGTGCTCCCGGGACAGGGGGCCGGGAGACCCAGTACTTC	CATSGAPGTGGRETQYF
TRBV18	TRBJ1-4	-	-	TGTGCCAGCTCACCACTAGGACAGCTTAATGAAAAACTGTTTTTT	CASSPLGQLNEKLFF
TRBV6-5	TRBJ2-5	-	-	TGTGCCAGCAGTTACTCGAGGTGGAGGGTTGAGACCCAGTACTTC	CASSYSRWRVETQYF
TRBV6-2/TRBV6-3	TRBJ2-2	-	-	TGTGCCAGCAGTTACCTAGCGACCGCCGGGGAGCTGTTTTTT	CASSYLATAGELFF
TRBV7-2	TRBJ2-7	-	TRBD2	TGTGCCAGCAGCTTAGCGCTGACTAGCGACTACGAGCAGTACTTC	CASSLALTSDYEQYF
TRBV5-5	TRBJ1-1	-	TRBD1	TGTGCCAGCAGCTTACGTGACAGGACAGGGTGGGGGACTGAAGCTTTCTTT	CASSLRDRTGWGTEAFF
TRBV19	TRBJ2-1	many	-	TGTGCCAGTGACGATCGTGGACAGACGCAGTTCTTC	CASDDRGQTQFF
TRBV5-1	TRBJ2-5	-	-	TGCGCCAGCAGCGCGACCGGGACAACTAAAGAGACCCAGTACTTC	CASSATGTTKETQYF
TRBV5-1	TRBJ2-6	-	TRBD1	TGCGCCAGCAGACCGGGACAGGGGGAACGCTCTGGGGCCAACGTCCTGACTTTC	CASRPGQGERSGANVLTF
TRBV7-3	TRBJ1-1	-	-	TGTGCCAGCAGCTTCGGGGGTCCGGGGAACACTGAAGCTTTCTTT	CASSFGGPGNTEAFF
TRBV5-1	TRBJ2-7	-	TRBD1	TGCGCCAGCAGCTCCCCTACCCAACCGGGACAGCGATCCTCCTACGAGCAGTACTTC	CASSSPTQPGQRSSYEQYF
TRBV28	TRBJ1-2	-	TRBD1	TGTGCCAGCAGTTTAGGGACAGGGAGAAACTATGGCTACACCTTC	CASSLGTGRNYGYTF
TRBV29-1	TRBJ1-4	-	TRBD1	TGCAGCGGACTCGGACAGGGGGCTTCGAAAAAACTGTTTTTT	CSGLGQGASKKLFF
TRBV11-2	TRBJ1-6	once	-	TGTGCCAGCAGCCTCATAGCGCAGCATAATTCACCCCTCCACTTT	CASSLIAQHNSPLHF
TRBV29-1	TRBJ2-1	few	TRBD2	TGCAGCACCAGTCGGCTAGCGGGAAGCAATGAGCAGTTCTTC	CSTSRLAGSNEQFF
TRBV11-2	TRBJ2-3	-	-	TGTGCCAGCAGCCATCTAGTTCTTTGGGATACGCAGTATTTT	CASSHLVLWDTQYF
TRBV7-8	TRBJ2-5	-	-	TGTGCCAGCAGCTTAATAAAGACAGTAAGACAAGAGACCCAGTACTTC	CASSLIKTVRQETQYF
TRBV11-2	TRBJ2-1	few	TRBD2	TGTGCCAGCAGCCCCCCGGGACTAGCGGGACGTGAGCAGTTCTTC	CASSPPGLAGREQFF
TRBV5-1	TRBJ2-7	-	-	TGCGCCAGCACTCAAAATCAGGGAACCTACGGTGAGCAGTACTTC	CASTQNQGTYGEQYF
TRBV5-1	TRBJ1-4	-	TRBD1	TGCGCCAGCAGCTTCTCAGGGGGACACGAAAAACTGTTTTTT	CASSFSGGHEKLFF
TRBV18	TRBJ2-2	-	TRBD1	TGTGCCAGCTCACAGCTACAGGGGGATAACACCGGGGAGCTGTTTTTT	CASSQLQGDNTGELFF
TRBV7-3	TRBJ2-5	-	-	TGTGCCAGCAGTTTACAGAGCGGCAGACAAGAGACCCAGTACTTC	CASSLQSGRQETQYF
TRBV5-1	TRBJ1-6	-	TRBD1	TGCGCCAGCAGTTTGGACAGGGCTGAGAATTCACCCCTCCACTTT	CASSLDRAENSPLHF
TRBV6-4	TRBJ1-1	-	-	TGTGCCAGCAGTGACGACAGATACACTGAAGCTTTCTTT	CASSDDRYTEAFF
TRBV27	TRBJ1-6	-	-	TGTGCCAGCAGTTTAGGGCTCTCCTATAATTCACCCCTCCACTTT	CASSLGLSYNSPLHF
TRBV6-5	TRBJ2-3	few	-	TGTGCCAGCAGTTACTCTGGGCGTCAGGCAGATACGCAGTATTTT	CASSYSGRQADTQYF
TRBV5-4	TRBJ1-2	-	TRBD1	TGTGCCAGCAGCTTGGGACTTCCGGGACAGGGGGCGTCCATGGGCTACACCTTC	CASSLGLPGQGASMGYTF
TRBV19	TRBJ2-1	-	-	TGTGCCAGTAGTATCTCGGGACAACAGATGCTCTCCTACAATGAGCAGTTCTTC	CASSISGQQMLSYNEQFF
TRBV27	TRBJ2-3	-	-	TGTGCCAGCAGTTTATTGGCGCCCTGGAGGGGTTTAGCCCGCACAGATACGCAGTATTTT	CASSLLAPWRGLARTDTQYF
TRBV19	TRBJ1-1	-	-	TGTGCCAGTAGTACCCCCCGGGTGAACACTGAAGCTTTCTTT	CASSTPRVNTEAFF
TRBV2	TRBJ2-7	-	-	TGTGCCAGCAGTGATAGAACTAGTCTATCCGAGCAGTACTTC	CASSDRTSLSEQYF
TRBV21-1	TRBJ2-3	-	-	TGTGCCAGCAGCTTTAGAAGCGGGAGTTCAGATACGCAGTATTTT	CASSFRSGSSDTQYF
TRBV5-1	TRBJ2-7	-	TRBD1	TGCGCCAGCAGCCCACAGGGGCCCTCCTACGAGCAGTACTTC	CASSPQGPSYEQYF
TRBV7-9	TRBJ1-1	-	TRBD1	TGTGCCAGCAGCATACACCGGGACAGGAACACTGAAGCTTTCTTT	CASSIHRDRNTEAFF
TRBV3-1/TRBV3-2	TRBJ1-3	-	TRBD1	TGTGCCAGCAGCCCGTTCCGGACAGGGAATGGAAACACCATATATTTT	CASSPFRTGNGNTIYF
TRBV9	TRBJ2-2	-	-	TGTGCCAGCAGCCGGGACACCGGGGAGCTGTTTTTT	CASSRDTGELFF
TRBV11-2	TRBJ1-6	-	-	TGTGCCAGCAGCTCCCAAGCCGGGGTTCGTAATTCACCCCTCCACTTT	CASSSQAGVRNSPLHF
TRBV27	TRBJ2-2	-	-	TGTGCCAGCAGGACACTAGCTACCCTGAAGACCGGGGAGCTGTTTTTT	CASRTLATLKTGELFF
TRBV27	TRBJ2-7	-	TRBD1	TGTGCCAGCAGTTCTCCGGACAGGGCCTCCTACGAGCAGTACTTC	CASSSPDRASYEQYF
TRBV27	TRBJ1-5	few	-	TGTGCCAGCAGTAACCAGGGGCGTAATCAGCCCCAGCATTTT	CASSNQGRNQPQHF